This TCR beta chain derives from a study of shared clonotypes between healthy human individuals. Regarding this clone: Antigen unknown.

TCRdb's copy holds only in-frame clones and misses some; the assay was immunoSEQ multiplex PCR. The repertoire includes roughly 2.5 million clones, 85% to 95% of them detected once, and about 0.13% sits in the top ten. General study findings and limits: Apart from blood, nothing was sampled; tissue repertoires likely differ.

Germline CDR1 is ENHRY and CDR2 is SYGVKD. V shed 5 bases and J 6 bases; nucleotides not matched to a gene: 11. CDR3 size: 15 residues. The source is a young man in good health. The chain combines TRBV10-3 with TRBJ1-2; 8 bases are a match to TRBD1. The sample was naive CD4+ T cells sorted from blood. Subset of the sample: CD45RA+ positively selected. The CDR3 region has the DNA TGTGCCATCAGTCCCCCGGGACAGGCAATGGATGGCTACACCTTC. Amino acid sequence: CAISPPGQAMDGYTF.